Below, one T cell receptor beta chain is given with its context. The antigen is undetermined. This specimen belongs to a study of response to subunit inactivated influenza vaccine. A single record per CDR3 protein comes from TCRdb applying MiXCR to the RT-PCR reads. The table shows about 610,000 distinct CDR3 sequences, with around 15% occurring only once. Germline V gene sequence: CDR1 MNHEY, CDR2 SMNVEV (reference sequence). CDR3 length: 14 amino acids. V was pared by 6 bases and J by 2 bases, with 3 bases of the junction left unmatched. Study outcomes and limitations: It was the authors' suggestion that each seasonal influenza vaccination recruits few new T cells.

V is TRBV27 and J is TRBJ2-7, with TRBD1 identical over 11 bases. The specimen was PBMCs from blood, collected about 13 days after vaccination. This sequence originates from a man in his forties or fifties who received an inactivated influenza vaccine. The CDR3 here is CASRSDRGPYEQYF. The CDR3 coding sequence is TGTGCCAGCAGGTCGGACAGGGGGCCCTACGAGCAGTACTTC.